The 30 T cell receptor beta chains below were found in one sample sequenced in a study of T cell responses to AZD1222 COVID-19 vaccine. This table comes from immunoSEQ multiplex PCR, and its TCRdb copy is limited to in-frame clones, with some not included. The sample shows some 120,000 clones, less than 95% of them seen only once. This specimen consisted of peripheral blood, obtained on day 0 of AZD1222 vaccination. The source is an adult in good health.

This chain uses TRBV19 with TRBJ1-1; 9 positions match TRBD1. This CDR3 is built from 14 residues. Unmatched junction bases numbered 6, after V lost 8 bases and J lost 2 bases. Germline V lookup: CDR1 LNHDA, CDR2 SQIVND (reference sequence). The CDR3 DNA is TGTGCCAGTTCTGACAGGGGGTCTAACACTGAAGCTTTCTTT. It yields the protein CASSDRGSNTEAFF.

This clone was counted once. The chain employs TRBV5-1 and TRBJ2-7; 7 nucleotides agree with TRBD1. Trimming took 4 bases from V and 5 from J; bases not matched to a gene: 12. The length of the CDR3 is 15 residues. Looked up from germline, CDR1 is SGHRS and CDR2 is YFSETQ. CDR3 nucleotide sequence: TGCGCCAGCAGCGAATCAGGGGGAGAGGGTGACGAGCAGTACTTC. This gives the protein CASSESGGEGDEQYF.

This chain joins TRBV7-9 and TRBJ2-3; TRBD2 agrees at 11 bases. The CDR3 contains 17 residues. Germline CDR1 reads SEHNR; CDR2 reads FQNEAQ (reference sequence). V was clipped by 5 bases and J by 5 bases; unmatched bases: 12. CDR3 sequence reads: CASSPAPLAGVVDTQYF. The CDR3 DNA reads TGTGCCAGCAGCCCGGCCCCACTAGCGGGGGTGGTAGATACGCAGTATTTT.

The chain carries TRBV3-1 (or the pseudogene TRBV3-2) and TRBJ1-1, with no clear D. The CDR3 has 15 amino acids. Germline V gene sequence: CDR1 LGHDT, CDR2 YNNKEL (reference sequence). Between the trimmed V and J ends, which lost 4 bases and 11 bases, there was a span of 23 bases. This CDR3 reads CASSPSGFGGLKAFF. For the CDR3, the DNA is TGTGCCAGCAGCCCCTCGGGGTTTGGTGGGTTAAAGGCTTTCTTT.

The chain links TRBV7-6 to TRBJ2-7, with 13 nucleotides matching TRBD2. Germline CDR1 and CDR2: SGHVS and FNYEAQ. The CDR3 is 18 residues long. With V trimmed by 5 bases and J by 5 bases, 15 bases remained unmatched. The chain's CDR3 is CASSPGLAGFQLVDEQYF. CDR3 DNA: TGTGCCAGCAGCCCGGGACTAGCGGGGTTCCAACTGGTCGACGAGCAGTACTTC.

J is TRBJ2-7 and V is TRBV11-2, with 10 nucleotides matching TRBD2. CDR3 length equals 15 residues. Losses at the gene ends were 2 bases for V and 3 bases for J; bases not matched to a gene: 4. Germline assignment: CDR1 SGHAT and CDR2 FQNNGV. CDR3 loop: CASSLLSSGGYEQYF. In DNA, the CDR3 is TGTGCCAGCAGCTTACTGTCTAGCGGGGGCTACGAGCAGTACTTC.

V and J are TRBV5-5 and TRBJ2-3; D may be TRBD2 (6 bases). There are 15 residues in the CDR3. Germline V gene sequence: CDR1 SGHKS, CDR2 YYEKEE (reference sequence). V lost 4 bases and J lost 2, with 14 bases in between. CDR3 amino acids: CASSLSGAITDTQYF. As DNA, the CDR3 is TGTGCCAGCAGCCTATCGGGAGCTATCACAGATACGCAGTATTTT.

The CDR3 region has the DNA TGTGCCAGTACCGACACCAGCTCCTATAATTCACCCCTCCACTTT. Its translation is CASTDTSSYNSPLHF. V and J are TRBV19 and TRBJ1-6; no firm D call. Germline V lookup: CDR1 LNHDA, CDR2 SQIVND (reference sequence). This CDR3 has 15 residues. Trimming cost V 7 bases and J 0 bases, with 10 bases left between them.

The V gene is TRBV2, the J gene TRBJ1-2; D is perhaps TRBD1 (6 bases). CDR3 size: 13 residues. Germline CDR1 is SNHLY and CDR2 is FYNNEI. Trimming cost V 6 bases and J 4 bases, with 12 bases left between them. The CDR3 loop is CASSVDSFYGYTF. DNA for the CDR3: TGTGCCAGCAGCGTGGACAGTTTCTATGGCTACACCTTC. The entire variable domain, with the rest obtained from reference TRBV2 and TRBJ1-2, is as follows: EPEVTQTPSHQVTQMGQEVILRCVPISNHLYFYWYRQILGQKVEFLVSFYNNEISEKSEIFDDQFSVERPDGSNFTLKIRSTKLEDSAMYFCASSVDSFYGYTFGSGTRLTVV.

V and J are TRBV12-5 and TRBJ1-2, with D tentatively TRBD1 (6 bases). Trimming cost V 0 bases and J 2 bases, with 13 bases left between them. The CDR3 has 16 residues. Germline values: CDR1 LGHNT, CDR2 FRNRAP. This CDR3 is CASGLVQQGSNYGYTF. For the CDR3, the DNA is TGTGCTAGTGGTTTGGTACAGCAGGGGTCCAACTATGGCTACACCTTC.

This rearrangement joins TRBV27 to TRBJ1-1; a weak D match, TRBD1 (5 bases). CDR3 length equals 13 residues. Germline V gene sequence: CDR1 MNHEY, CDR2 SMNVEV (reference sequence). The V end lost 5 bases, the J end lost 1 base, and 8 bases lay between the germline ends. The CDR3, as DNA: TGTGCCAGCAGTCAAGACAGGAACACTGAAGCTTTCTTT. Translating gives CASSQDRNTEAFF.

The CDR3: CAISERGRGAFF. CDR3 DNA: TGTGCCATCAGTGAGAGGGGTCGGGGGGCTTTCTTT. This chain links TRBV10-3 with TRBJ1-1; TRBD1 is a possible D gene (5 bases). Germline CDR1 ENHRY, CDR2 SYGVKD. The CDR3 totals 12 residues. V was pared by 2 bases and J by 11 bases, with 12 bases between.

J is TRBJ2-7 and V is TRBV18; TRBD2 matches 15 bases. J was trimmed by 2 bases and V by 3 bases; bases with no gene match: 14. This CDR3 is built from 20 residues. Germline V lookup: CDR1 KGHSH, CDR2 LQKENI. The CDR3 spells CASSPLVGGLAGGPTYEQYF. The CDR3 region has the DNA TGTGCCAGCTCACCGCTGGTGGGGGGACTAGCGGGAGGCCCCACCTACGAGCAGTACTTC.

J is TRBJ2-7 and V is TRBV5-5; 10 bases fit TRBD2. Germline loops: CDR1 SGHKS, CDR2 YYEKEE (reference sequence). CDR3 length: 15 amino acids. The V and J ends lost 3 bases and 3 bases, in that order; junction bases with no gene match: 6. In nucleotides, the CDR3 is TGTGCCAGCAGCTCGGGACTAGCGTTAATCTACGAGCAGTACTTC. It encodes CASSSGLALIYEQYF.

The V call is TRBV19, the J call TRBJ2-4, with 10 positions matching TRBD1. This CDR3 has 16 amino acids. Germline trimming cut 2 bases from V and 7 bases from J; bases unmatched to any gene: 8. The germline V gene encodes CDR1 LNHDA and CDR2 SQIVND (reference sequence). CDR3 loop: CASSIKGGQGRNIQYF. CDR3 DNA: TGTGCCAGTAGTATAAAAGGGGGACAGGGGAGGAACATTCAGTACTTC.

This chain joins TRBV11-2 and TRBJ2-2, with D unresolved. Trimming removed 4 bases at V and 3 bases at J, with 3 bases between. This CDR3 has 12 amino acids. Germline lookup yields CDR1 SGHAT and CDR2 FQNNGV. CDR3 protein: CASSSYTGELFF. Here the CDR3 DNA reads TGTGCCAGCAGCTCCTACACCGGGGAGCTGTTTTTT.

The CDR3 is CASSSWTSSLPPLHF. CDR3 nucleotide sequence: TGCGCCAGCAGCTCGTGGACCTCCTCATTGCCACCCCTCCACTTT. J is TRBJ1-6 and V is TRBV5-1; D gene ambiguous. The germline V gene has CDR1 SGHRS and CDR2 YFSETQ. V lost 3 bases and J 11 bases, leaving 18 bases between the germline ends. The CDR3 spans 15 residues.

The V call is TRBV3-1 (or the pseudogene TRBV3-2), the J call TRBJ1-2, with D perhaps TRBD1 (5 bases). This CDR3 is built from 13 residues. The V gene's germline CDR1 is LGHDT and CDR2 YNNKEL (reference sequence). V lost 1 base to trimming and J lost 4 bases, with 7 bases between them. DNA of the CDR3: TGTGCCAGCAGCCAAGGGGGCGGCTATGGCTACACCTTC. Translating gives CASSQGGGYGYTF.

This sequence joins TRBV7-2 and TRBJ1-1, with D possibly TRBD1 on 6 matching bases. The germline V gene encodes CDR1 SGHTA and CDR2 FQGNSA. The V gene lost 4 bases and the J gene lost 1 base, with 7 bases spanning the gap. CDR3 size: 13 residues. The CDR3 sequence is CASSYRANTEAFF. CDR3 in DNA: TGTGCCAGCAGCTACAGGGCGAACACTGAAGCTTTCTTT.

DNA for the CDR3: TGTGCCAGCAGCTTAAGAATAGCGGGAGTGAACGAGCAGTACTTC. Its translation: CASSLRIAGVNEQYF. This sequence joins TRBV11-2 and TRBJ2-7, with 9 bases fitting TRBD2. This CDR3 comprises 15 residues. CDR1 SGHAT and CDR2 FQNNGV come from the germline V gene. The trim removed 2 bases at V and 5 bases at J, leaving 7 bases unmatched. Full variable domain (remainder filled in from reference TRBV11-2 and TRBJ2-7): EAGVAQSPRYKIIEKRQSVAFWCNPISGHATLYWYQQILGQGPKLLIQFQNNGVVDDSQLPKDRFSAERLKGVDSTLKIQPAKLEDSAVYLCASSLRIAGVNEQYFGPGTRLTVT.

The chain links TRBV6-6 to TRBJ2-1, with TRBD2 matching 10 bases. The CDR3 extends over 14 amino acids. Unmatched junction bases numbered 6, after V lost 5 bases and J lost 8 bases. Germline CDR1 is MNHNY and CDR2 is SVGAGI (reference sequence). The CDR3 DNA reads as TGTGCCAGCAGTGGCCTAGCGGGAGTGGATGAGCAGTTCTTC. Its translation is CASSGLAGVDEQFF.

The genes are TRBV11-2 and TRBJ1-2; TRBD1 matches at 10 bases. Germline CDR1 SGHAT, CDR2 FQNNGV. The CDR3 consists of 15 residues. V was clipped by 6 bases and J by 3 bases; unmatched bases: 7. The DNA of the CDR3 is TGTGCCAGCAGACAGGGACAGGGGCGTCACTATGGCTACACCTTC. This translates into CASRQGQGRHYGYTF.

This sequence joins TRBV28 and TRBJ2-5; D remains ambiguous. The CDR3 totals 12 residues. Trimming removed 7 bases from V and 5 bases from J, with 11 bases in between. Germline CDR1 MDHEN, CDR2 SYDVKM. CDR3 nucleotides: TGTGCCAGCACCAGATACCGGGAGACCCAGTACTTC. It codes for CASTRYRETQYF.

The chain has TRBV10-1 and TRBJ2-7; D is possibly TRBD2 (6 bases). The CDR3 loop spans 14 amino acids. CDR1 and CDR2 (germline): WNHNN, SYGVQD (reference sequence). Trimming removed 4 bases at V and 0 bases at J, with 10 bases between. CDR3 loop: CASSGRRDSYEQYF. In nucleotides, the CDR3 is TGCGCCAGCAGTGGTAGGAGGGACTCCTACGAGCAGTACTTC.

The table lists this clone with a count of one. V gene TRBV28 combines with J gene TRBJ2-3; 15 bases fit TRBD2. CDR3 size: 16 residues. Looked up from germline, CDR1 is MDHEN and CDR2 is SYDVKM. The junction had 2 bases not matched to a gene; V was cut back by 4 bases and J by 3 bases. This chain's CDR3 is CASSSGTSGRTDTQYF. DNA for the CDR3: TGTGCCAGCAGTTCCGGGACTAGCGGGAGGACAGATACGCAGTATTTT.

This rearrangement joins TRBV15 to TRBJ2-7; D is possibly TRBD1 (6 bases). Germline V gives CDR1 LNHNV, CDR2 YYDKDF (reference sequence). Deletions cut 9 bases from V and 2 bases from J, with 14 bases between. The CDR3 extends over 13 amino acids. CDR3: CATEGSGAYEQYF. DNA of the CDR3: TGTGCCACGGAAGGATCAGGGGCCTACGAGCAGTACTTC.

V usage is TRBV4-1 and J usage is TRBJ1-6, with D possibly being TRBD1 (6 bases). There are 15 residues in the CDR3. Germline-derived CDR1 and CDR2 are MGHRA and YSYEKL. V dropped 3 bases and J dropped 10 bases, with 16 bases sitting between them. As DNA, the CDR3 is TGCGCCAGCAGCCAGATCACAGGGTCTGAATCACCCCTCCACTTT. It translates to CASSQITGSESPLHF.

The gene calls are TRBV27 and TRBJ2-3; tentative D call: TRBD2 (6 bases). CDR1 is MNHEY, CDR2 SMNVEV, per germline (reference sequence). The CDR3 totals 13 residues. V was pared by 6 bases and J by 6 bases, with 13 bases between. In nucleotides, the CDR3 is TGTGCCAGCAGAAACACGGGAGCCGATACGCAGTATTTT. This translates into CASRNTGADTQYF.

This rearrangement joins TRBV28 to TRBJ1-5, with a possible D match to TRBD1 (5 bases). This CDR3 comprises 21 residues. Germline V gene sequence: CDR1 MDHEN, CDR2 SYDVKM. V lost 6 bases and J lost 4, with 34 bases in between. The CDR3 spells CASRPLGERRVGRFGNQPQHF. The DNA for the CDR3 is TGTGCCAGCAGGCCCCTAGGGGAACGGAGGGTGGGGAGGTTCGGGAATCAGCCCCAGCATTTT.

This chain connects TRBV5-1 to TRBJ1-1; D unresolved. Germline V gives CDR1 SGHRS, CDR2 YFSETQ. V was cut by 4 bases and J by 2 bases, with 15 bases left in between. The CDR3 extends over 15 amino acids. CDR3 bases: TGCGCCAGCAGCCGAGGCGCGAGCAGCAACACTGAAGCTTTCTTT. It yields the protein CASSRGASSNTEAFF.